A single sample is the source of the 21 T cell receptor beta chains below, sequenced in a study of blood T cell repertoires in COVID-19. The assay was immunoSEQ multiplex PCR, and TCRdb's table has in-frame clones only and misses some. The sample holds about 21,000 clones, approximately 90% seen once. The material sequenced was peripheral blood. All receptors derive from an older man with active COVID-19.

The CDR3 nucleotides are TGCGCCAGCACCCCAAGCGGGACAAATAATTCACCCCTCCACTTT. Protein product: CASTPSGTNNSPLHF. J is TRBJ1-6 and V is TRBV5-1; perhaps TRBD1 as D (6 bases). The CDR3 runs to 15 residues. Trimming pared 6 bases from V and 5 bases from J, leaving 15 bases between. Germline V CDR1 and CDR2: SGHRS, YFSETQ.

In its sample, this clone is large. The gene calls are TRBV28 and TRBJ1-5; TRBD1 agrees at 7 bases. Losses at the gene ends were 7 bases for V and 1 base for J; bases not matched to a gene: 10. Germline V gene lookup returns CDR1 MDHEN and CDR2 SYDVKM. This CDR3 is built from 16 residues. CDR3 bases: TGTGCCAGCAAATCCTTGGAGACAGGGAGCAATCAGCCCCAGCATTTT. This encodes CASKSLETGSNQPQHF.

The CDR3: CASSSGTSGGETQYF. The CDR3 region has the DNA TGTGCCAGCAGCTCCGGGACTAGCGGGGGAGAGACCCAGTACTTC. The chain uses TRBV7-3 and TRBJ2-5, with 14 nucleotides matching TRBD2. Trimming took 4 bases from V and 4 from J; bases not matched to a gene: 2. The germline gives CDR1 SGHTA, CDR2 FQGTGA. CDR3 length equals 15 residues.

V and J are TRBV7-9 and TRBJ2-1, with 7 nucleotides matching TRBD1. V lost 4 bases to trimming and J lost 0 bases; unmatched junction nucleotides: 9. Germline CDR1 SEHNR, CDR2 FQNEAQ (reference sequence). The CDR3 is 17 residues long. CDR3 sequence: CASSSSNRGGSYNEQFF. Written as DNA, the CDR3 is TGTGCCAGCAGCTCGTCCAACAGGGGCGGCTCCTACAATGAGCAGTTCTTC.

This chain joins TRBV24-1 and TRBJ2-3; maybe TRBD2 (6 bases). The CDR3 consists of 14 residues. V was trimmed by 4 bases and J by 8 bases, leaving 15 bases between them. Germline CDR1 KGHDR, CDR2 SFDVKD. DNA of the CDR3: TGTGCCACCAGTGACTGGGGGGTTCCCGGTACGCAGTATTTT. Translating it yields CATSDWGVPGTQYF.

This clone has just a few counts. The V call is TRBV9, the J call TRBJ1-4, with 9 positions matching TRBD1. Germline trimming cut 1 base from V and 8 bases from J; bases unmatched to any gene: 3. The CDR3 loop spans 14 amino acids. Germline V gene data show CDR1 as SGDLS and CDR2 as YYNGEE. CDR3 in DNA: TGTGCCAGCAGCGTAACAGGGGGCAACGAAAAACTGTTTTTT. This sequence encodes CASSVTGGNEKLFF.

The rearrangement joins TRBV10-3 to TRBJ2-5, with D possibly TRBD2 on 5 matching bases. Germline values: CDR1 ENHRY, CDR2 SYGVKD. V was shortened by 4 bases and J by 4 bases, with 7 bases between the two germline ends. The CDR3 has 12 residues. The CDR3 here is CAISGGGETQYF. The CDR3 nucleotides are TGTGCCATCAGTGGTGGAGGAGAGACCCAGTACTTC.

This chain connects TRBV2 to TRBJ1-1; D is ambiguous. Trimming removed 5 bases at V and 5 bases at J, with 21 bases between. Per the germline V gene, CDR1 is SNHLY and CDR2 is FYNNEI. The CDR3 sequence is 16 residues long. The CDR3 loop is CASSPGVGRGGTEAFF. The CDR3 DNA reads as TGTGCCAGCAGTCCAGGAGTCGGGCGCGGAGGAACTGAAGCTTTCTTT.

The chain recombines TRBV5-1 with TRBJ2-1; D may be TRBD2 (6 bases). The germline CDR1 and CDR2 sequences are SGHRS and YFSETQ. The CDR3 contains 17 residues. The ends were cut back, 0 bases at V and 6 bases at J, with 19 bases in the middle. CDR3 in DNA: TGCGCCAGCAGCTTGGCAGCAGGGACTCATGTGGGCAATGAGCAGTTCTTC. It is translated as CASSLAAGTHVGNEQFF.

V and J are TRBV29-1 and TRBJ1-1; the match to TRBD1 covers 8 bases. The CDR3 extends over 13 amino acids. CDR1 and CDR2 (germline): SQVTM, ANQGSEA. Germline trimming cut 6 bases from V and 4 bases from J; bases unmatched to any gene: 7. The CDR3 region is CSVRTGLGTEAFF. The CDR3 nucleotides read TGCAGCGTCAGGACAGGGTTGGGCACTGAAGCTTTCTTT.

This chain uses TRBV19 with TRBJ1-2, with D possibly being TRBD1 (6 bases). V was clipped by 3 bases and J by 3 bases, with 11 bases between them. This CDR3 is built from 14 residues. Per the germline V gene, CDR1 is LNHDA and CDR2 is SQIVND (reference sequence). Written as DNA, the CDR3 is TGTGCCAGTAGTATCTACTACAGGGACTATGGCTACACCTTC. Protein sequence: CASSIYYRDYGYTF.

This rearrangement joins TRBV27 to TRBJ1-2; possible D gene TRBD1, 5 bases. Germline V gives CDR1 MNHEY, CDR2 SMNVEV (reference sequence). Trimming pared 2 bases from V and 3 bases from J, leaving 7 bases between. The CDR3 consists of 13 residues. CDR3 coding DNA: TGTGCCAGCAGTTTAGGGGCCCACTATGGCTACACCTTC. Its protein product is CASSLGAHYGYTF.

The V and J genes are TRBV27 and TRBJ2-5; the match to TRBD1 covers 7 bases. CDR3 size: 17 residues. CDR1 is MNHEY and CDR2 is SMNVEV in the germline V gene (reference sequence). The trim removed 5 bases at V and 6 bases at J, leaving 18 bases unmatched. CDR3 loop: CASSEGVRGPERKTQYF. In nucleotides, the CDR3 is TGTGCCAGCAGTGAGGGGGTGAGGGGGCCCGAACGGAAGACCCAGTACTTC.

V gene TRBV2 combines with J gene TRBJ1-5, with D perhaps TRBD1 (6 bases). The CDR3 spans 13 residues. Germline-derived CDR1 and CDR2 are SNHLY and FYNNEI. V gave up 5 bases and J gave up 5 bases, with 10 bases separating them. The DNA for the CDR3 is TGTGCCAGCAGTCTTTACAGGGATCAGCCCCAGCATTTT. Translated: CASSLYRDQPQHF. Full variable domain (missing parts from reference TRBV2 and TRBJ1-5): EPEVTQTPSHQVTQMGQEVILRCVPISNHLYFYWYRQILGQKVEFLVSFYNNEISEKSEIFDDQFSVERPDGSNFTLKIRSTKLEDSAMYFCASSLYRDQPQHFGDGTRLSIL.

The chain couples TRBV5-1 to TRBJ2-7; maybe TRBD1 (6 bases). Trimming cost V 4 bases and J 2 bases, with 10 bases left between them. Germline CDR1 SGHRS, CDR2 YFSETQ. The CDR3 is 13 residues long. The CDR3 nucleotides read TGCGCCAGCAGCATGACAGGAACCTACGAGCAGTACTTC. This translates into CASSMTGTYEQYF. Full variable domain (rest looked up from reference TRBV5-1 and TRBJ2-7): KAGVTQTPRYLIKTRGQQVTLSCSPISGHRSVSWYQQTPGQGLQFLFEYFSETQRNKGNFPGRFSGRQFSNSRSEMNVSTLELGDSALYLCASSMTGTYEQYFGPGTRLTVT.

The chain carries TRBV3-1 (or the pseudogene TRBV3-2) and TRBJ1-5, with a tentative D call TRBD1 (6 bases). Looked up from germline, CDR1 is LGHDT and CDR2 is YNNKEL (reference sequence). The V end was cut by 1 base, the J end by 7 bases, with 14 bases between. The CDR3 is 15 amino acids. CDR3 protein: CASSQGPGAGQPQHF. The CDR3 DNA reads as TGTGCCAGCAGCCAAGGCCCAGGGGCGGGCCAGCCCCAGCATTTT.

The V and J genes are TRBV19 and TRBJ1-1; weak D call: TRBD1 (6 bases). Deletions cut 3 bases from V and 5 bases from J, with 13 bases between. This CDR3 contains 14 residues. Germline loops: CDR1 LNHDA, CDR2 SQIVND (reference sequence). The CDR3 is CASSIPLRGTEAFF. CDR3 DNA: TGTGCCAGTAGTATCCCCTTGAGGGGGACTGAAGCTTTCTTT. The whole variable domain, filled in from reference TRBV19 and TRBJ1-1, reads DGGITQSPKYLFRKEGQNVTLSCEQNLNHDAMYWYRQDPGQGLRLIYYSQIVNDFQKGDIAEGYSVSREKKESFPLTVTSAQKNPTAFYLCASSIPLRGTEAFFGQGTRLTVV.

V usage is TRBV27 and J usage is TRBJ1-1, with unresolved D. From germline, CDR1 is MNHEY and CDR2 SMNVEV (reference sequence). There are 15 residues in the CDR3. V lost 6 bases to trimming and J lost 2 bases, with 16 bases between them. The CDR3 spells CASSRSGLKNTEAFF. DNA for the CDR3: TGTGCCAGCAGCCGATCCGGACTGAAAAACACTGAAGCTTTCTTT.

The gene calls are TRBV5-1 and TRBJ1-1, with 10 positions matching TRBD1. CDR1 is SGHRS and CDR2 is YFSETQ in the germline V gene. The CDR3 is made up of 14 amino acids. Germline trimming cut 4 bases from V and 11 bases from J; bases unmatched to any gene: 11. The CDR3 region has the DNA TGCGCCAGCAGCCCCGCGGGACAGGGGTACGGGGCTTTCTTT. Translating it yields CASSPAGQGYGAFF.

The rearrangement uses TRBV5-5 and TRBJ2-2, with TRBD1 identical over 7 bases. The ends lost 0 bases at V and 7 bases at J; junction bases unmatched: 6. CDR3 length: 15 residues. Germline lookup yields CDR1 SGHKS and CDR2 YYEKEE (reference sequence). CDR3 protein: CASSLGAGGIGELFF. The DNA of the CDR3 is TGTGCCAGCAGCTTGGGGGCAGGGGGAATCGGGGAGCTGTTTTTT. The complete variable domain, with remaining parts taken from reference TRBV5-5 and TRBJ2-2, reads DAGVTQSPTHLIKTRGQQVTLRCSPISGHKSVSWYQQVLGQGPQFIFQYYEKEERGRGNFPDRFSARQFPNYSSELNVNALLLGDSALYLCASSLGAGGIGELFFGEGSRLTVL.

The rearrangement uses TRBV19 and TRBJ1-2; 7 bases are a match to TRBD1. V was pared by 6 bases and J by 4 bases, with 11 bases of the junction left unmatched. Germline V gene lookup returns CDR1 LNHDA and CDR2 SQIVND (reference sequence). The CDR3 extends over 15 amino acids. The DNA of the CDR3 is TGTGCCAGTAGCTCTAACGACAGGGAAGTCTATGGCTACACCTTC. Encoded protein: CASSSNDREVYGYTF.